This T cell receptor beta chain originates from a study of molecular identifiers for immune sequencing clone quantification. The V gene's germline CDR1 is SGHTA and CDR2 FQGNSA. The CDR3 runs to 17 residues. Trimming left V 3 bases short and J 6 bases short, with 24 bases between. Naive CD8 T cell sorting was performed on the CD8+CD4-CCR7+CD45RA+ phenotype. TCRdb passed the PCR reads through MiXCR, listing each CDR3 protein once. The profile shows under 600,000 distinct CDR3 sequences, 25% of them singletons. The chain has TRBV7-2 and TRBJ2-7; D might be TRBD1 or TRBD2, each matching 7 bases. The sequence was collected from a human donor in good health. Some libraries in this study had Jurkat cell RNA spiked in. The sequenced material came from naive CD8+ T cells from blood, with Jurkat cell RNA spiked in. Subset given: FACS-sorted CD8+CD4-CCR7+CD45RA+ naive T cells. CDR3: CASSFPLLNTGEGEQYF. For the CDR3, the DNA is TGTGCCAGCAGCTTTCCCCTCCTTAACACAGGGGAGGGCGAGCAGTACTTC.